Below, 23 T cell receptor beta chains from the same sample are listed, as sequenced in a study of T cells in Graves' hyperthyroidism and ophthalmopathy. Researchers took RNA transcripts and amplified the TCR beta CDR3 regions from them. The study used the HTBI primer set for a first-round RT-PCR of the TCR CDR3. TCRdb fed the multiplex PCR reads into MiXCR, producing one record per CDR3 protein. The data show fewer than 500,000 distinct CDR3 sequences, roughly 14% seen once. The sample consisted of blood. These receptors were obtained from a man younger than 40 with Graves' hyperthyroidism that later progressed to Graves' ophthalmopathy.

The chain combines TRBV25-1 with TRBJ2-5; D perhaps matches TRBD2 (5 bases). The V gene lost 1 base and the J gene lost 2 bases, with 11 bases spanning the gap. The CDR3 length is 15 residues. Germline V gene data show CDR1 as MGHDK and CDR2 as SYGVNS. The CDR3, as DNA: TGTGCCAGCAGTGAATTGACGGGGTATCAAGAGACCCAGTACTTC. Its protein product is CASSELTGYQETQYF.

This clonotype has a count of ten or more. CDR3 loop: CASSPGRVGDSPLHF. CDR3 nucleotides: TGTGCCAGCAGCCCCGGGAGGGTAGGTGATTCACCCCTCCACTTT. The V and J genes are TRBV7-9 and TRBJ1-6; D ambiguous. Trimming removed 5 bases at V and 8 bases at J, with 16 bases between. The CDR3 runs to 15 residues. The germline gives CDR1 SEHNR, CDR2 FQNEAQ (reference sequence).

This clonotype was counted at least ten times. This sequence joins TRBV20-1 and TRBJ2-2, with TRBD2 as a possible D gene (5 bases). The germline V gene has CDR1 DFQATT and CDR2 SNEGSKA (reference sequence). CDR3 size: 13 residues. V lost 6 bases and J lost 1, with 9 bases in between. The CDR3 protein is CSAASQNTGELFF. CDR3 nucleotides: TGCAGTGCGGCTAGCCAGAACACCGGGGAGCTGTTTTTT.

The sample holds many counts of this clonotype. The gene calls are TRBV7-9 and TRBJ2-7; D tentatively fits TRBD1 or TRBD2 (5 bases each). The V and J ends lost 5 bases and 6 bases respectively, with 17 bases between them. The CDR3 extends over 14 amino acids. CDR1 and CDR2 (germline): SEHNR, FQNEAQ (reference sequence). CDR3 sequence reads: CASSPGETVSEQYF. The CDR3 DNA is TGTGCCAGCAGCCCCGGGGAGACAGTCTCCGAGCAGTACTTC.

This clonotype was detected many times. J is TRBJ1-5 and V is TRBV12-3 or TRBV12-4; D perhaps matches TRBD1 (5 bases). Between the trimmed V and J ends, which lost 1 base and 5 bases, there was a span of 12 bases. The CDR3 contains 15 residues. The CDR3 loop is CASSLVRAGDQPQHF. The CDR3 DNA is TGTGCCAGCAGTTTAGTCAGGGCCGGAGATCAGCCCCAGCATTTT.

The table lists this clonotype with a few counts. CDR3 DNA sequence: TGCAGCGTTTGGTCGGACCCCTCCTACGAGCAGTACTTC. Its protein product is CSVWSDPSYEQYF. The rearrangement joins TRBV29-1 to TRBJ2-7; D remains unclear. The CDR3 consists of 13 residues. Germline CDR1 and CDR2: SQVTM and ANQGSEA. V lost 5 bases and J 0 bases, leaving 11 bases between the germline ends.

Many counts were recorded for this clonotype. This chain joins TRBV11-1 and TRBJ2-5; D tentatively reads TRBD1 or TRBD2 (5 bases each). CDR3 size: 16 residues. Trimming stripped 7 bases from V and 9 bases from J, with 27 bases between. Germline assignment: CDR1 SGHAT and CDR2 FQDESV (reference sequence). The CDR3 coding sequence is TGTGCCAGCAACCCTCTTTCCGGGACCGCCGTTGAGGCCCAGTACTTC. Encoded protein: CASNPLSGTAVEAQYF.

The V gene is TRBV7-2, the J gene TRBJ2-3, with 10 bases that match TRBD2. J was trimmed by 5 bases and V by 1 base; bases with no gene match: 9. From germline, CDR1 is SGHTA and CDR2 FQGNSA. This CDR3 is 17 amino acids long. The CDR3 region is CASSLGAGGLVGDTQYF. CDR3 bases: TGTGCCAGCAGCTTAGGAGCGGGGGGGCTAGTCGGAGATACGCAGTATTTT.

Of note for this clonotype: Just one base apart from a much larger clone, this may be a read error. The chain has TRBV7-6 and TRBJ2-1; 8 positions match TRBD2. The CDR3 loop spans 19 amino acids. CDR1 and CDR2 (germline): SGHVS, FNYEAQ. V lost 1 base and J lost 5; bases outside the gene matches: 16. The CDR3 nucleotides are TGTGCCAGCAGCTTAGTCGGGAGGGCGGCCGGTCGATCAAACAATGAGCAGTTCTTC. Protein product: CASSLVGRAAGRSNNEQFF. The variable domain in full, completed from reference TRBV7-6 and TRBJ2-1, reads GAGVSQSPRYKVTKRGQDVALRCDPISGHVSLYWYRQALGQGPEFLTYFNYEAQQDKSGLPNDRFSAERPEGSISTLTIQRTEQRDSAMYRCASSLVGRAAGRSNNEQFFGPGTRLTVL.

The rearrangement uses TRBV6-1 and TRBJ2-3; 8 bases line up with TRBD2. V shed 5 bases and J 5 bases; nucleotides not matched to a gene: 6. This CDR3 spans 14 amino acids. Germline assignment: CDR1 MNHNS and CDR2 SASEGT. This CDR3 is CASSQRGGGDTQYF. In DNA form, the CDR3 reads TGTGCCAGCAGTCAACGGGGGGGAGGAGATACGCAGTATTTT.

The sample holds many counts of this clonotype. In nucleotides, the CDR3 is TGTGCCATAGGGACATCCGCGAACACCGGGGAGCTGTTTTTT. Translating it yields CAIGTSANTGELFF. The genes are TRBV3-1 and TRBJ2-2, with D perhaps matching TRBD1 (6 bases). Germline values: CDR1 LGHDT, CDR2 YNNKEL (reference sequence). Trimming took 10 bases from V and 0 from J, leaving 12 bases between them. CDR3 length equals 14 residues. The full variable domain, rest sourced from reference TRBV3-1 and TRBJ2-2, is DTAVSQTPKYLVTQMGNDKSIKCEQNLGHDTMYWYKQDSKKFLKIMFSYNNKELIINETVPNRFSPKSPDKAHLNLHINSLELGDSAVYFCAIGTSANTGELFFGEGSRLTVL.

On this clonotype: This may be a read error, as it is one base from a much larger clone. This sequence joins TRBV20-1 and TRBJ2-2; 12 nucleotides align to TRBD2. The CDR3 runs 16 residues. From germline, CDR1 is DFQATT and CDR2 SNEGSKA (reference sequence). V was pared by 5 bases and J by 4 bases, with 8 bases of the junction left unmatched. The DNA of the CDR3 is TGCAGTGCTTCCGGGACTAGCGGGTGGAGCACCGGGGAGCTGTTTTTT. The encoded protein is CSASGTSGWSTGELFF.

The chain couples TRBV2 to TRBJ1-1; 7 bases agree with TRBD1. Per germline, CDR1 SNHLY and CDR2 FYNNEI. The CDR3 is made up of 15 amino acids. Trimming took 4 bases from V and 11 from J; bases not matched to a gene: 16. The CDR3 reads CASSVVKGAHLGAFF. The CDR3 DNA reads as TGTGCCAGCAGTGTCGTAAAGGGGGCGCATTTAGGTGCTTTCTTT. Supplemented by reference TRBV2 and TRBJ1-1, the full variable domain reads EPEVTQTPSHQVTQMGQEVILRCVPISNHLYFYWYRQILGQKVEFLVSFYNNEISEKSEIFDDQFSVERPDGSNFTLKIRSTKLEDSAMYFCASSVVKGAHLGAFFGQGTRLTVV.

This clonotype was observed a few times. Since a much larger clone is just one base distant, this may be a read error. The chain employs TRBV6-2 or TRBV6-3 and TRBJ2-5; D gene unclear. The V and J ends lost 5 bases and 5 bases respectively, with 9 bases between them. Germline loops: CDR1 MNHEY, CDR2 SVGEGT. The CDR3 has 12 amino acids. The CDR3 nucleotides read TGTGCCAGCAGTGGCCTCCTTGAGACCCAGTACTTC. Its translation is CASSGLLETQYF.

CDR3 nucleotide sequence: TGTGCCATCAGGGGGACAGCGAACACCGGGGAGCTGTTTTTT. Protein product: CAIRGTANTGELFF. V is TRBV10-3 and J is TRBJ2-2; TRBD1 matches 7 bases. CDR3 length equals 14 residues. The germline V gene has CDR1 ENHRY and CDR2 SYGVKD. The V segment lost 6 bases and the J segment 0 bases; nucleotides outside the gene matches: 1.

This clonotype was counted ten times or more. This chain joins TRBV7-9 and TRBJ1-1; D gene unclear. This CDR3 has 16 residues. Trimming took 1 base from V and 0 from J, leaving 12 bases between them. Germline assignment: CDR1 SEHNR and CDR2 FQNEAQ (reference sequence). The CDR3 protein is CASSLGMNSLNTEAFF. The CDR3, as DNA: TGTGCCAGCAGCTTAGGGATGAATTCCCTGAACACTGAAGCTTTCTTT.

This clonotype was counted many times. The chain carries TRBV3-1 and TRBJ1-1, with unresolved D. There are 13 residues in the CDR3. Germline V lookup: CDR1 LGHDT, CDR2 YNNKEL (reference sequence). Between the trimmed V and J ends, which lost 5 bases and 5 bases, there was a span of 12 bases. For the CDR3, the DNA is TGTGCCAGCAGCTTCGGGGTCGGGACTGAAGCTTTCTTT. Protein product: CASSFGVGTEAFF.

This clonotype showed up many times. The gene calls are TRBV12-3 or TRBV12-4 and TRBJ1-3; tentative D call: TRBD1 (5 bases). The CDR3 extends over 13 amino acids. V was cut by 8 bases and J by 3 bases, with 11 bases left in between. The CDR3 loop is CASGRDSGNTIYF. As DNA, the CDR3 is TGTGCCAGCGGCAGGGATAGTGGAAACACCATATATTTT.

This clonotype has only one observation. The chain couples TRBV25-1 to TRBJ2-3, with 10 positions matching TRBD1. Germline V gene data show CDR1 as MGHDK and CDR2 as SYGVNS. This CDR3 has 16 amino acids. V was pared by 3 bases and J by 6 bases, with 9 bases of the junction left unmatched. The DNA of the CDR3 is TGTGCCAGCAGTGACGGGGGACAGGGGTTGGAGGATACGCAGTATTTT. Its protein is CASSDGGQGLEDTQYF.

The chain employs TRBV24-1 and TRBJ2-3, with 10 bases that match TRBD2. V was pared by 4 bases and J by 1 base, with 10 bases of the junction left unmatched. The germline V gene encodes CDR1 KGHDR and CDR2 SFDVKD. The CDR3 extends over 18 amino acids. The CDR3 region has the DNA TGTGCCACCAGTGACGCCCCCGGGACTAGCGAGGGCACAGATACGCAGTATTTT. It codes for CATSDAPGTSEGTDTQYF.

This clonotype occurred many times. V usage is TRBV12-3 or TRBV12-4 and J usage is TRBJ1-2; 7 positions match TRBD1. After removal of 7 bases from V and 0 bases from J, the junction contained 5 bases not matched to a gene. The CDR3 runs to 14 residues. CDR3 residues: CASTRQGSNYGYTF. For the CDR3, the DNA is TGTGCCAGCACCCGACAGGGCTCTAACTATGGCTACACCTTC.

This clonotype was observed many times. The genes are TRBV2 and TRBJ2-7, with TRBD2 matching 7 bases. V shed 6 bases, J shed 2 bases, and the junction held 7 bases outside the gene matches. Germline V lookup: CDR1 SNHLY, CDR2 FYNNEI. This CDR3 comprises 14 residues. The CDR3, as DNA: TGTGCCAGCAGCGGGACTACACTCCCCTACGAGCAGTACTTC. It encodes CASSGTTLPYEQYF. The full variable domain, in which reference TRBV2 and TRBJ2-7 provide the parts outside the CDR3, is EPEVTQTPSHQVTQMGQEVILRCVPISNHLYFYWYRQILGQKVEFLVSFYNNEISEKSEIFDDQFSVERPDGSNFTLKIRSTKLEDSAMYFCASSGTTLPYEQYFGPGTRLTVT.

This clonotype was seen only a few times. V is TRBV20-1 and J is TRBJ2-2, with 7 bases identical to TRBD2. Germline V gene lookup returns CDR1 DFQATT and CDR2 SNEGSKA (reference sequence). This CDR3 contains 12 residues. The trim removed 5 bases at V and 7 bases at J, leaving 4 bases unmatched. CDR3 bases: TGCAGTGCTGGGGGACTACTCGGGGAGCTGTTTTTT. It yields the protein CSAGGLLGELFF.